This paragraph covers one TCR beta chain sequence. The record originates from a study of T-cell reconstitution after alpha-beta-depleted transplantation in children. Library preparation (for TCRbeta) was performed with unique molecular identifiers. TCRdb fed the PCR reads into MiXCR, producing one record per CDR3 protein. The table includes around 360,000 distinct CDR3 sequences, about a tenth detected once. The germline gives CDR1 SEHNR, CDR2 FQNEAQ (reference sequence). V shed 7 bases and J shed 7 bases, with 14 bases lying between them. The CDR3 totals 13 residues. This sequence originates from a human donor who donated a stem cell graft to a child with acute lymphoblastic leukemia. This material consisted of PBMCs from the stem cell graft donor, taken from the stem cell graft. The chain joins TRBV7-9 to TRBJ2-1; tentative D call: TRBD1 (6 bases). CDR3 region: CASTLGGENEQFF. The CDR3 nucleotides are TGTGCCAGCACACTTGGGGGCGAAAATGAGCAGTTCTTC.